This note documents a single TCR beta chain sequence. The antigen it binds to is not known. The sample holds no much larger clone one base away, and base qualities are not on file. The sample comes from a study of T-cell memory formation after mild COVID-19 (dated by TCRdb to the early 2020s). As for the study more broadly: TCR sequence clusters from the two donors were found to be largely donor specific. Two young, previously healthy adult volunteers, one female and one male, were included in the cohort. Longitudinal TCRalpha and TCRbeta repertoire sequencing tracked T-cell clones expanding and contracting after mild COVID-19 in a couple of donors. The study at large found these results: Balanced CD4/CD8 phenotypes were observed for clones contracting from day 15 to 85, whereas a bias towards CD4+ was observed for a second wave of clones expanding from day 15 to 37. Contracting CD4+ clones appeared mostly in the CM and EM memory subsets, whereas CD8+ clones were enriched in EMRA. Whether the second-wave clones peaking on day 37 were SARS-CoV-2 specific was not confirmed. The study included only a couple of mild cases, and larger cohorts that include severe cases with pre-infection samples were judged to be necessary. Some responding clones were detected in pre-infection memory, which suggested that pre-existing cross-reactive memory T cells had joined the SARS-CoV-2 response.

The sample was run on an Illumina NovaSeq 6000. cDNA libraries for TCRalpha and TCRbeta were prepared by 5'RACE using constant-segment primers, with sample barcodes and unique molecular identifiers added. RNA was extracted from every sample with Trizol reagent. Amplification of the libraries took two PCR steps, and the second step added a second sample barcode plus Illumina TruSeq adapters. Sequencing of the libraries was done on an Illumina NovaSeq, producing 2 x 150 bp paired-end reads. The published analysis was carried out like this. The reads were demultiplexed and collapsed into UMI-guided consensus sequences using migec v1.2.7. Using mixcr v2.1.11, the UMI consensuses were aligned to TRA and TRB V and J templates and assembled into clonotypes. A clonotype was counted as expanded or contracted only when both edgeR and NoisET called the clonotype significant, with the noise models trained on biological replicates. For edgeR calls, the cutoffs were a false discovery rate-adjusted p below 0.01 and a log2 fold-change threshold of 1. As an exploratory analysis of dynamics, max-normalized trajectories of the 1000 most abundant clonotypes were examined by PCA with hierarchical clustering. The CD4 or CD8 phenotype of responding clones was assigned using the separately sequenced CD4+ and CD8+ repertoires. TCRdb trimmed public reads at Q25 via fastp, called clones via MiXCR and kept in-frame beta chains. Each record represents a unique CDR3 protein, reported with the most common genes and DNA among its rows. The V and J calls reflect TCRdb's pipeline rather than the authors' work. The sample table records 350,000 to 500,000 distinct CDR3 sequences; 20% to 30% of these occur just once. The top ten clonotypes cover roughly 14% of the sample.

Ficoll-Paque density gradient centrifugation was the method used to isolate PBMCs. There are 11 amino acids in the CDR3, from cysteine to phenylalanine inclusive. Just CDR3 DNA is preserved here, 33 bases in frame from base 1. Deletion took 7 bases off V and 6 bases off J, with a span of 9 bases between the germline ends. From a lookup of the germline V gene (reference sequence), CDR1 and CDR2 are SGHNT and YYREEE. Recombination joined TRBV5-4 with TRBJ2-3; no D gene call is confident. The sequenced material came from PBMCs or a T cell subset sorted from them (not recorded which). The origin of this receptor is an adult woman who had mild COVID-19 (a few samples of this study predate the infection). The sample titles of this study are shuffled in the database, so cell type and time point are left out; the donor was told from shared clones. The CDR3 reads CASEVGDTQYF. The DNA sequence is TGTGCCAGCGAAGTTGGGGATACGCAGTATTTT.